These 2 T cell receptor beta chains were sequenced from one sample in a study of OX40 agonist ivuxolimab in advanced cancers. Assay: immunoSEQ multiplex PCR; the TCRdb copy retains only in-frame clones and omits some. The sample holds 40,000 to 60,000 clones; nearly 80% are singletons and the top ten take 7.9%. The sequences come from CD4+ or CD8+ T cells sorted from blood, collected in a trial of the OX40 agonist ivuxolimab. The receptor set was obtained from an adult with an advanced solid tumor such as melanoma, head and neck, liver or kidney cancer.

CDR3 amino acids: CASSPRPDEQYF. CDR3 sequence (DNA): TGTGCCAGCTCACCAAGGCCGGACGAGCAGTACTTC. V usage is TRBV18 and J usage is TRBJ2-7; no reliable D call. This CDR3 spans 12 amino acids. CDR1 is KGHSH and CDR2 is LQKENI in the germline V gene. Deletions cut 2 bases from V and 5 bases from J, with 7 bases between.

The chain has TRBV11-3 and TRBJ2-5; D may be TRBD1 (5 bases). The assigned J gene may be wrong: the sequence end matches TRBJ2-7 better. The germline CDR1 and CDR2 sequences are SGHNT and YENEEA. The CDR3 loop spans 15 amino acids. The DNA of the CDR3 is TGTGCCAGCAGCTTAGGACAGCACGCCACCTACGAGCAGTACTTC. It translates to CASSLGQHATYEQYF.